The rows below give T cell receptor beta chains drawn from one sample of a study of response to subunit inactivated influenza vaccine. TCRdb used MiXCR to reprocess the RT-PCR reads, holding one entry per CDR3 protein. The sample has roughly 500,000 distinct CDR3 sequences, around 21% seen once. This sample was also put to use in a study of T cells expressing NK-cell markers.

The material sequenced was CD4+ T cells sorted from PBMCs, taken 11 to 12 days after vaccination. The receptors shown here come from a man over 45 who received an inactivated influenza vaccine. Each CDR3 is given with its conserved first and last residue. D genes are given only for firm matches. Clone size, where shown, is once, few, many, or a class for clones that have expanded.

v_gene	abundance	j_gene	d_gene	CDR3aa	CDR3nt
TRBV20-1	.	TRBJ2-5	.	CSAREVGDIRQETQYF	TGCAGTGCTAGAGAAGTTGGGGATATACGTCAAGAGACCCAGTACTTC
TRBV6-1	.	TRBJ1-1	TRBD1	CASSESWTGRTEAFF	TGTGCCAGCAGTGAATCGTGGACAGGTCGGACTGAAGCTTTCTTT
TRBV3-1	.	TRBJ1-6	.	CASSQNGVRAPLHF	TGTGCCAGCAGCCAAAACGGGGTTCGAGCACCCCTCCACTTT
TRBV6-2/TRBV6-3	.	TRBJ1-5	.	CASSFQGKNQPQHF	TGTGCCAGCAGTTTTCAGGGGAAGAATCAGCCCCAGCATTTT
TRBV20-1	few	TRBJ1-1	.	CSATAQLEAFF	TGCAGTGCTACAGCCCAGTTAGAAGCTTTCTTT
TRBV7-9	.	TRBJ1-1	TRBD1	CASSWTGLEAFF	TGTGCCAGCAGCTGGACAGGGCTTGAAGCTTTCTTT
TRBV5-1	.	TRBJ2-1	TRBD2	CASSSLAGEYNEQFF	TGCGCCAGCAGCTCACTAGCGGGAGAGTACAATGAGCAGTTCTTC
TRBV29-1	.	TRBJ2-6	.	CSVASPSGANVLTF	TGCAGCGTTGCTTCTCCTTCTGGGGCCAACGTCCTGACTTTC
TRBV30	.	TRBJ2-7	TRBD2	CAWSPRGGRTEQYF	TGTGCCTGGAGTCCCCGGGGGGGGAGGACCGAGCAGTACTTC
TRBV7-9	few	TRBJ1-2	TRBD1	CASSQGGVRLNYGYTF	TGTGCCAGCAGCCAGGGGGGTGTCAGGCTAAACTATGGCTACACCTTC
TRBV7-2	.	TRBJ1-2	.	CASSLGGDFYGYTF	TGTGCCAGCAGCTTAGGAGGGGATTTCTATGGCTACACCTTC
TRBV20-1	few	TRBJ2-2	TRBD2	CSARVGGTNTGELFF	TGCAGTGCTAGAGTGGGGGGGACGAACACCGGGGAGCTGTTTTTT
TRBV20-1	few	TRBJ2-5	.	CSANDIALWETQYF	TGCAGTGCTAATGACATTGCCCTTTGGGAGACCCAGTACTTC
TRBV11-2	.	TRBJ1-1	.	CASSLGRTATEAFF	TGTGCCAGCAGCTTAGGCCGTACAGCAACTGAAGCTTTCTTT
TRBV7-3	.	TRBJ1-1	.	CASSLLYGDTEAFF	TGTGCCAGCAGCCTGTTATACGGCGACACTGAAGCTTTCTTT
TRBV3-1	.	TRBJ1-2	TRBD1	CASSPLRDRAYGYTF	TGTGCCAGCAGCCCGCTCCGGGACAGGGCCTATGGCTACACCTTC
TRBV12-3/TRBV12-4	few	TRBJ2-4	.	CASSFGRQSAIQYF	TGTGCCAGCAGTTTTGGGAGACAGTCGGCCATTCAGTACTTC
TRBV25-1	few	TRBJ2-1	TRBD2	CASSDLAPGLAGGPLSDEQFF	TGTGCCAGCAGTGACCTCGCGCCGGGACTAGCGGGAGGGCCTCTTAGCGATGAGCAGTTCTTC
TRBV6-2/TRBV6-3	.	TRBJ2-4	.	CASSKYTPVPKNIQYF	TGTGCCAGCAGTAAATACACCCCTGTGCCCAAAAACATTCAGTACTTC
TRBV20-1	.	TRBJ1-2	.	CSASRTAYEDYGYTF	TGCAGTGCTAGTCGGACAGCCTACGAGGACTATGGCTACACCTTC
TRBV28	few	TRBJ1-1	.	CASTGAHIPNTEAFF	TGTGCCAGCACAGGGGCCCATATCCCCAACACTGAAGCTTTCTTT
TRBV12-3/TRBV12-4	few	TRBJ2-1	TRBD2	CASSRESGGYEQFF	TGTGCCAGCAGCCGGGAGAGCGGGGGATATGAGCAGTTCTTC
TRBV15	many	TRBJ1-1	.	CATSRVRGTEAFF	TGTGCCACCAGCAGAGTCCGGGGCACTGAAGCTTTCTTT
TRBV7-2	few	TRBJ2-5	TRBD1	CASSGGQGQTQYF	TGTGCCAGCAGCGGTGGACAGGGTCAGACCCAGTACTTC
TRBV4-3	.	TRBJ2-5	TRBD1	CASSQERGPGETQYF	TGCGCCAGCAGCCAAGAGAGGGGGCCCGGAGAGACCCAGTACTTC
TRBV6-4	.	TRBJ2-3	.	CASSARGLGSDTQYF	TGTGCCAGCAGCGCCCGCGGGTTAGGGTCAGATACGCAGTATTTT
TRBV11-2	.	TRBJ2-1	TRBD1	CASSIRQGFGNEQFF	TGTGCCAGCAGCATCCGACAGGGGTTCGGCAATGAGCAGTTCTTC
TRBV20-1	.	TRBJ2-6	TRBD2	CSAPRTSGATVLTF	TGCAGTGCTCCACGGACTAGCGGGGCAACAGTCCTGACTTTC
TRBV2	.	TRBJ2-7	TRBD2	CASSEAGGGEPYEQYF	TGTGCCAGCAGTGAAGCTGGGGGAGGGGAACCATACGAGCAGTACTTC
TRBV12-3/TRBV12-4	few	TRBJ2-1	TRBD2	CASSLRLADYNEQFF	TGTGCCAGCAGCCTCCGACTAGCGGATTACAATGAGCAGTTCTTC
TRBV5-1	few	TRBJ2-1	TRBD2	CASSLGRGLAGLGDEQFF	TGCGCCAGCAGCTTGGGACGGGGACTAGCGGGTCTTGGCGATGAGCAGTTCTTC
TRBV4-1	.	TRBJ1-2	.	CASSPEEGPYGYTF	TGCGCCAGCAGCCCCGAGGAGGGACCCTATGGCTACACCTTC
TRBV20-1	few	TRBJ2-7	TRBD2	CSARVAGGFYEQYF	TGCAGTGCTAGAGTGGCGGGAGGATTCTACGAGCAGTACTTC
TRBV25-1	few	TRBJ1-2	.	CASLGGRSYGYTF	TGTGCCAGCCTGGGAGGGAGGAGCTATGGCTACACCTTC
TRBV5-1	.	TRBJ2-5	.	CASSLEQQQETQYF	TGCGCCAGCAGCTTGGAGCAGCAGCAAGAGACCCAGTACTTC
TRBV30	few	TRBJ1-1	.	CAWSPGPAGNTEAFF	TGTGCCTGGAGTCCCGGCCCGGCCGGGAACACTGAAGCTTTCTTT
TRBV7-2	.	TRBJ2-3	TRBD1	CASSNRLGGVSDTQYF	TGTGCCAGCAGCAATAGGTTAGGGGGCGTTTCAGATACGCAGTATTTT
TRBV25-1	few	TRBJ1-2	.	CASSPPVRGGGYTF	TGTGCCAGCAGTCCCCCGGTCCGGGGGGGAGGCTACACCTTC
TRBV14	.	TRBJ2-3	.	CASSQDLGGRYRSDTQYF	TGTGCCAGCAGCCAAGATCTCGGGGGGCGTTATCGATCAGATACGCAGTATTTT
TRBV12-3/TRBV12-4	few	TRBJ1-5	.	CASKWGSNQPQHF	TGTGCCAGCAAATGGGGCAGCAATCAGCCCCAGCATTTT
TRBV10-1	.	TRBJ1-2	.	CASSSSGRYGYTF	TGCGCCAGCAGTTCCTCGGGACGGTATGGCTACACCTTC
TRBV3-1	.	TRBJ2-7	.	CASSQSYYEQYF	TGTGCCAGCAGCCAATCCTACTACGAGCAGTACTTC
TRBV12-3/TRBV12-4	.	TRBJ1-1	.	CASSRRLAFF	TGTGCCAGCAGCCGACGTCTCGCTTTCTTT
TRBV12-3/TRBV12-4	many	TRBJ2-6	.	CASSLKGANVLTF	TGTGCCAGCAGTTTGAAAGGGGCCAACGTCCTGACTTTC
TRBV3-1	few	TRBJ1-5	.	CASSQGTPNQPQHF	TGTGCCAGCAGCCAAGGGACACCGAATCAGCCCCAGCATTTT
TRBV20-1	few	TRBJ2-2	.	CSARDMTGNTGELFF	TGCAGTGCTAGAGATATGACGGGGAACACCGGGGAGCTGTTTTTT
TRBV10-3	few	TRBJ2-7	TRBD1	CAISESILRDSSYEQYF	TGTGCCATCAGTGAGTCTATTCTGAGGGACAGCTCCTACGAGCAGTACTTC
TRBV27	.	TRBJ1-2	TRBD1	CASSSQTPIGQGARGYTF	TGTGCCAGCAGTTCCCAGACCCCGATCGGACAGGGGGCGCGGGGCTACACCTTC
TRBV12-3/TRBV12-4	few	TRBJ2-5	.	CASRRGAIRETQYF	TGTGCCAGCAGACGGGGGGCCATCAGGGAGACCCAGTACTTC
TRBV15	.	TRBJ2-5	.	CATSSSGIQETQYF	TGTGCCACCAGCAGTTCAGGCATTCAAGAGACCCAGTACTTC
TRBV7-2	.	TRBJ2-7	TRBD1	CASSSDRVSGDEQYF	TGTGCCAGCAGCTCGGACAGGGTCTCGGGGGACGAGCAGTACTTC
TRBV29-1	few	TRBJ2-1	TRBD2	CSGDRSGGYEQFF	TGCAGCGGCGACCGGAGCGGGGGTTATGAGCAGTTCTTC
TRBV3-1	.	TRBJ2-7	.	CASSPTNRDYEQYF	TGTGCCAGCAGCCCAACTAACAGGGACTACGAGCAGTACTTC
TRBV7-2	once	TRBJ2-7	.	CASSLTATYEQYF	TGTGCCAGCAGCTTGACGGCTACCTACGAGCAGTACTTC
TRBV14	.	TRBJ2-2	TRBD1	CASSQAQGVHTGELFF	TGTGCCAGCAGCCAAGCTCAGGGGGTTCACACCGGGGAGCTGTTTTTT